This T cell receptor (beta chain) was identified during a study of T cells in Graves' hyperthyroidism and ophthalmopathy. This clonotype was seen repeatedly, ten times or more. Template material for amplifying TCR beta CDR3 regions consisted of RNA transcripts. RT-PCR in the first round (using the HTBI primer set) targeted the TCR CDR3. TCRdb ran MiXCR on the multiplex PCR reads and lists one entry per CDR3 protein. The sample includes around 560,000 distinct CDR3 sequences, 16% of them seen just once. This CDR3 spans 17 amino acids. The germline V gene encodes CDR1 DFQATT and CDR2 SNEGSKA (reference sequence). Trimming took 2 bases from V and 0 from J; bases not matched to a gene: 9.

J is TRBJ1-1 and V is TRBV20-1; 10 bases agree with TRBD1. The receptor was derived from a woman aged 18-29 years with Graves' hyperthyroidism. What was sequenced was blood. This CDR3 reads CSARPLGTGAMNTEAFF. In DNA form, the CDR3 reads TGCAGTGCTAGACCGTTGGGGACAGGGGCCATGAACACTGAAGCTTTCTTT.